This entry lists 10 T cell receptor beta chains sequenced from one sample in a study of T cells in Graves' hyperthyroidism and ophthalmopathy. Amplification of TCR beta CDR3 regions used RNA as the template. The TCR CDR3 first-round RT-PCR relied on the HTBI primer set. TCRdb reprocessed the multiplex PCR reads with MiXCR, giving one entry per CDR3 protein. This table has 550,000 to 650,000 distinct CDR3 sequences, approximately 14% appearing once. Material: blood. The receptor set was obtained from a woman between 35 and 50 years old with Graves' hyperthyroidism.

Many counts were recorded for this clonotype. CDR3 DNA: TGTGCCAGCAGTGTCGGGACTAGCGGGAGATTTGATACGCAGTATTTT. Translated, it gives CASSVGTSGRFDTQYF. The chain joins TRBV6-1 to TRBJ2-3, with 14 positions matching TRBD2. J gave up 6 bases and V 4 bases, and 6 bases lay outside the gene matches. Germline V gene data show CDR1 as MNHNS and CDR2 as SASEGT. The CDR3 runs to 16 residues.

This clonotype was counted between two and nine times. The chain carries TRBV29-1 and TRBJ2-2; 9 bases line up with TRBD1. This CDR3 is built from 17 residues. Germline trimming cut 2 bases from V and 4 bases from J; bases unmatched to any gene: 11. CDR1 and CDR2 from the germline V gene are SQVTM and ANQGSEA. CDR3 bases: TGCAGCGTTGAACGATCTTCGGGACAGGGCGTCACCGGGGAGCTGTTTTTT. Translated: CSVERSSGQGVTGELFF.

The chain recombines TRBV7-2 with TRBJ2-1, with 9 bases matching TRBD2. Per the germline V gene, CDR1 is SGHTA and CDR2 is FQGNSA. This CDR3 spans 14 amino acids. With V trimmed by 5 bases and J by 13 bases, 12 bases remained unmatched. The CDR3 protein is CASSPTIRLAAQFF. The CDR3 DNA follows: TGTGCCAGCAGCCCCACCATTCGACTAGCGGCACAGTTCTTC.

Ten or more counts support this clonotype. The chain recombines TRBV20-1 with TRBJ1-1; 9 bases match TRBD1. Germline CDR1 is DFQATT and CDR2 is SNEGSKA (reference sequence). V dropped 3 bases and J dropped 5; count of bases not matched to a gene: 4. The CDR3 length is 13 residues. The CDR3 DNA sequence: TGCAGTGCTAGCCCTGGACAGGGGACTGAAGCTTTCTTT. This codes for CSASPGQGTEAFF.

This clonotype was observed at least ten times. The chain has TRBV2 and TRBJ2-1, with 10 bases matching TRBD1. The CDR3 extends over 16 amino acids. In germline, CDR1 is SNHLY, CDR2 FYNNEI. The J segment lost 9 bases and the V segment lost 3 bases, leaving 11 bases of the junction unmatched. DNA for the CDR3: TGTGCCAGCAGTGATCGGTCGGGACAGGGGCTGAGTGAGCAGTTCTTC. Translated: CASSDRSGQGLSEQFF. The whole variable domain, remainder taken from reference TRBV2 and TRBJ2-1, is EPEVTQTPSHQVTQMGQEVILRCVPISNHLYFYWYRQILGQKVEFLVSFYNNEISEKSEIFDDQFSVERPDGSNFTLKIRSTKLEDSAMYFCASSDRSGQGLSEQFFGPGTRLTVL.

The chain is built from TRBV19 and TRBJ2-7, with 12 bases that match TRBD2. CDR1 and CDR2 from the germline V gene are LNHDA and SQIVND (reference sequence). The junction had 5 bases not matched to a gene; V was cut back by 5 bases and J by 0 bases. The CDR3 contains 16 residues. The CDR3 is CASSPRTSGNSYEQYF. The CDR3 DNA follows: TGTGCCAGTAGTCCACGGACTAGCGGGAACTCCTACGAGCAGTACTTC.

This clonotype showed up many times. The CDR3 region is CACHPGTGGGDQPQHF. The CDR3 coding sequence is TGTGCCTGCCATCCCGGGACAGGGGGAGGGGATCAGCCCCAGCATTTT. The chain combines TRBV2 with TRBJ1-5; 11 nucleotides agree with TRBD1. Per germline, CDR1 SNHLY and CDR2 FYNNEI. This CDR3 region has 16 residues. V shed 11 bases, J shed 5 bases, and the junction held 14 bases outside the gene matches.

For this clonotype: A much larger clone differs by one base, so this may be a read error. The genes are TRBV13 and TRBJ2-3; D unresolved. The length of the CDR3 is 14 residues. Looked up from germline, CDR1 is PRHDT and CDR2 is FYEKMQ (reference sequence). DNA of the CDR3: TGTGCCGGCAGTTCCTCTCGCCCAGCAGATACGCAGTATTTT. Translating it yields CAGSSSRPADTQYF.

The V and J genes are TRBV10-3 and TRBJ2-1; D may be TRBD2 (6 bases). Germline values: CDR1 ENHRY, CDR2 SYGVKD. CDR3 length equals 14 residues. V lost 6 bases, J lost 8 bases, and 17 bases lay in between. CDR3 sequence: CAISRDLEDHEQFF. The CDR3 region has the DNA TGTGCCATCAGCCGGGACTTGGAGGACCATGAGCAGTTCTTC.

The chain employs TRBV9 and TRBJ2-7; D is undetermined. Between the trimmed V and J ends, which lost 0 bases and 0 bases, there was a span of 7 bases. The CDR3 runs to 14 residues. Germline CDR1 reads SGDLS; CDR2 reads YYNGEE. CDR3: CASSVGSFSYEQYF. CDR3 sequence (DNA): TGTGCCAGCAGCGTAGGCTCCTTCTCCTACGAGCAGTACTTC.